The 29 T cell receptor beta chains listed next were all sequenced from one sample in a study of blood T cell repertoires in COVID-19. Data came from immunoSEQ multiplex PCR; TCRdb stores just in-frame clones and leaves some out. Found here are 210,000 or so clones, roughly 80% of them singletons; the top ten hold around an eighth. Sequenced: peripheral blood. These receptors all come from a man in his forties or fifties who had recovered from COVID-19.

This clone has only a few counts. The chain is built from TRBV6-5 and TRBJ1-2, with D perhaps matching TRBD1 (5 bases). Trimming removed 4 bases from V and 1 base from J, with 13 bases in between. CDR3 length: 15 residues. CDR1 and CDR2 from the germline V gene are MNHEY and SVGAGI. CDR3 DNA: TGTGCCAGCAGTTTAACAGGAACTGGTAACTATGGCTACACCTTC. This gives the protein CASSLTGTGNYGYTF.

This clone has just one count. V usage is TRBV19 and J usage is TRBJ2-7; 9 positions agree with TRBD2. The germline CDR1 and CDR2 sequences are LNHDA and SQIVND (reference sequence). The CDR3 runs to 15 residues. Trimming took 5 bases from V and 5 from J; bases not matched to a gene: 10. CDR3 region: CASSDNSGRNHEQYF. The CDR3 DNA reads TGTGCCAGTAGTGATAACAGCGGGAGGAACCACGAGCAGTACTTC.

This clone was counted only a few times. V is TRBV20-1 and J is TRBJ2-7; D is uncertain. V lost 3 bases and J lost 3, with 18 bases in between. The CDR3 is made up of 15 amino acids. Germline V CDR1 and CDR2: DFQATT, SNEGSKA (reference sequence). CDR3 DNA sequence: TGCAGTGCTAGTCCTCCGAACGGTAAAAACTACGAGCAGTACTTC. It yields the protein CSASPPNGKNYEQYF.

The CDR3 is CATSRDLDRGYEQYF. In nucleotides, the CDR3 is TGTGCCACCAGCAGAGATCTGGACAGGGGATACGAGCAGTACTTC. The rearrangement uses TRBV15 and TRBJ2-7, with 9 positions matching TRBD1. Germline V gene data show CDR1 as LNHNV and CDR2 as YYDKDF (reference sequence). There are 15 residues in the CDR3. The V segment lost 0 bases and the J segment 4 bases; nucleotides outside the gene matches: 4.

This chain uses TRBV2 with TRBJ2-1; D is ambiguous. V shed 4 bases and J shed 8 bases, with 12 bases lying between them. This CDR3 is built from 13 residues. Germline V gene data show CDR1 as SNHLY and CDR2 as FYNNEI. DNA of the CDR3: TGTGCCAGCAGTGTCTTAGTAATCGATGAGCAGTTCTTC. Translation: CASSVLVIDEQFF. The full variable domain, in which reference TRBV2 and TRBJ2-1 provide the parts outside the CDR3, is EPEVTQTPSHQVTQMGQEVILRCVPISNHLYFYWYRQILGQKVEFLVSFYNNEISEKSEIFDDQFSVERPDGSNFTLKIRSTKLEDSAMYFCASSVLVIDEQFFGPGTRLTVL.

This clone was seen once. J is TRBJ2-1 and V is TRBV11-2; TRBD2 agrees at 9 bases. V lost 1 base, J lost 7 bases, and 8 bases stayed unmatched. The CDR3 spans 16 residues. Germline V gene sequence: CDR1 SGHAT, CDR2 FQNNGV. CDR3 sequence reads: CASSLATGLARNEQFF. CDR3 DNA sequence: TGTGCCAGCAGCTTAGCGACGGGACTAGCTAGAAATGAGCAGTTCTTC.

The count of this clone is one. This chain connects TRBV18 to TRBJ1-2, with 10 bases that match TRBD1. The CDR3 extends over 14 amino acids. CDR1 and CDR2 (germline): KGHSH, LQKENI. After removal of 5 bases from V and 7 bases from J, the junction contained 7 bases not matched to a gene. CDR3 coding DNA: TGTGCCAGCTCAGAGGCGACAGGGGGCCGTGGCTACACCTTC. It translates to CASSEATGGRGYTF.

The chain recombines TRBV2 with TRBJ2-3; TRBD2 matches at 8 bases. Germline values: CDR1 SNHLY, CDR2 FYNNEI. Losses at the gene ends were 6 bases for V and 4 bases for J; bases not matched to a gene: 9. The CDR3 is 15 residues long. CDR3 coding DNA: TGTGCCAGCAGGGACGGGAGGGGATGGTCAGATACGCAGTATTTT. Residues: CASRDGRGWSDTQYF.

DNA for the CDR3: TGTGCCAGCAGTGACTTCAGGGGCGGCAAACTAGACCGGTCCTACGAGCAGTACTTC. It yields the protein CASSDFRGGKLDRSYEQYF. The V and J genes are TRBV6-4 and TRBJ2-7; a possible D gene is TRBD1 (6 bases). V gave up 1 base and J gave up 1 base, with 23 bases separating them. This CDR3 has 19 residues. Germline assignment: CDR1 MRHNA and CDR2 SNTAGT.

The chain uses TRBV10-3 and TRBJ2-5, with 13 bases matching TRBD2. CDR1 is ENHRY and CDR2 is SYGVKD in the germline V gene. The CDR3 length is 17 residues. The V segment lost 4 bases and the J segment 0 bases; nucleotides outside the gene matches: 5. The CDR3 DNA is TGTGCCATCAGTGCCCAAGGACTAGCGGGAGACCAAGAGACCCAGTACTTC. Translated, it gives CAISAQGLAGDQETQYF.

This clone was counted ten times or more. V and J are TRBV7-8 and TRBJ1-5; D call uncertain. V was clipped by 5 bases and J by 6 bases, with 11 bases between them. This CDR3 is 13 amino acids long. Germline V gene lookup returns CDR1 SGHVS and CDR2 FQNEAQ. The DNA of the CDR3 is TGTGCCAGCAGCGAGGCGGTATCTCAGCCCCAGCATTTT. It yields the protein CASSEAVSQPQHF.

The chain has TRBV19 and TRBJ2-5; 9 bases map to TRBD2. Unmatched junction bases numbered 26, after V lost 8 bases and J lost 4 bases. CDR3 length equals 20 residues. Looked up from germline, CDR1 is LNHDA and CDR2 is SQIVND (reference sequence). The CDR3 DNA is TGTGCCAGTTCTCCCCAAGGTCTCTCTTTAGCGGGAGCGTCGGGAGAGACCCAGTACTTC. Amino acid sequence: CASSPQGLSLAGASGETQYF.

The gene calls are TRBV24-1 and TRBJ1-5, with 7 bases identical to TRBD1. The CDR3 runs 14 residues. J was trimmed by 5 bases and V by 7 bases; bases with no gene match: 7. From germline, CDR1 is KGHDR and CDR2 SFDVKD. CDR3 residues: CATSCWDSYQPQHF. CDR3 bases: TGTGCCACCAGCTGCTGGGACAGTTATCAGCCCCAGCATTTT.

In DNA, the CDR3 is TGTGCCAGCAGACGAGGGGACAGACTTTACAATGAGCAGTTCTTC. Protein sequence: CASRRGDRLYNEQFF. The J gene is TRBJ2-1, the V gene TRBV5-4, with 7 bases aligning to TRBD1. Germline V gives CDR1 SGHNT, CDR2 YYREEE (reference sequence). J was trimmed by 4 bases and V by 5 bases; bases with no gene match: 9. This CDR3 has 15 amino acids.

The gene calls are TRBV6-5 and TRBJ1-2; D is undetermined. The CDR3 totals 15 residues. V was trimmed by 2 bases and J by 0 bases, leaving 10 bases between them. From germline, CDR1 is MNHEY and CDR2 SVGAGI. CDR3: CASSYHGGANYGYTF. CDR3 in DNA: TGTGCCAGCAGTTACCACGGTGGAGCTAACTATGGCTACACCTTC.

The V call is TRBV7-9, the J call TRBJ2-3; no definite D call. This CDR3 has 14 amino acids. Trimming stripped 5 bases from V and 2 bases from J, with 11 bases between. Germline CDR1 and CDR2: SEHNR and FQNEAQ (reference sequence). The CDR3 DNA sequence: TGTGCCAGCAGCCTCGTGGCCGACACAGATACGCAGTATTTT. It is translated as CASSLVADTDTQYF.

The V call is TRBV7-9, the J call TRBJ1-6; TRBD1 aligns across 7 bases. The CDR3 has 14 amino acids. Germline-derived CDR1 and CDR2 are SEHNR and FQNEAQ (reference sequence). J was trimmed by 9 bases and V by 5 bases; bases with no gene match: 7. The chain's CDR3 is CASSPDRVSSPLHF. CDR3 coding DNA: TGTGCCAGCAGCCCCGACAGGGTTAGTTCACCCCTCCACTTT.

The CDR3 DNA reads TGTGCCAGCAGTGGACAGGGTAACTACGAGCAGTACTTC. Its translation: CASSGQGNYEQYF. The J gene is TRBJ2-7, the V gene TRBV2, with 7 bases aligning to TRBD1. The junction had 3 bases not matched to a gene; V was cut back by 4 bases and J by 3 bases. This CDR3 has 13 residues. Per the germline V gene, CDR1 is SNHLY and CDR2 is FYNNEI.

In DNA form, the CDR3 reads TGTGCCAGCAGTGAGGACAGTCTTACTCAGCCCCAGCATTTT. Translation gives CASSEDSLTQPQHF. J is TRBJ1-5 and V is TRBV6-1; tentative D call: TRBD1 (6 bases). This CDR3 has 14 amino acids. Germline lookup yields CDR1 MNHNS and CDR2 SASEGT. Between the trimmed V and J ends, which lost 3 bases and 6 bases, there was a span of 12 bases.

This clone has ten or more counts. The chain carries TRBV10-1 and TRBJ2-7; 11 nucleotides match TRBD1. J lost 2 bases, V lost 6 bases, and 6 bases had no gene match. The CDR3 is 15 residues long. The germline CDR1 and CDR2 sequences are WNHNN and SYGVQD (reference sequence). The DNA of the CDR3 is TGCGCCAGCAGATACGGGACAGGGGGGCCCTACGAGCAGTACTTC. It yields the protein CASRYGTGGPYEQYF.

This clone was counted once. This chain joins TRBV4-2 and TRBJ2-7; 8 bases map to TRBD1. Germline CDR1 reads LGHNA; CDR2 reads YNFKEQ. This CDR3 contains 15 residues. The J segment lost 3 bases and the V segment lost 6 bases, leaving 10 bases of the junction unmatched. Here the CDR3 reads CASRSDRGGDYEQYF. The CDR3, as DNA: TGTGCCAGCAGGAGTGACAGGGGTGGGGACTACGAGCAGTACTTC.

In its sample, this clone was seen many times. CDR3 coding DNA: TGTGCCAGCACTCTAGCCCGGTACACAGATACGCAGTATTTT. Its translation is CASTLARYTDTQYF. The chain is built from TRBV7-8 and TRBJ2-3, with D tentatively TRBD2 (5 bases). Trimming removed 7 bases from V and 2 bases from J, with 13 bases in between. CDR1 and CDR2 (germline): SGHVS, FQNEAQ. This CDR3 comprises 14 residues.

This clone has more than one count but fewer than ten. V gene TRBV2 combines with J gene TRBJ2-1; TRBD2 agrees at 12 bases. The trim removed 1 base at V and 9 bases at J, leaving 4 bases unmatched. Germline V CDR1 and CDR2: SNHLY, FYNNEI. The CDR3 has 15 amino acids. CDR3 protein: CASSEVLAGGGEQFF. CDR3 nucleotides: TGTGCCAGCAGTGAAGTACTAGCGGGGGGAGGTGAGCAGTTCTTC. Full variable domain (missing parts from reference TRBV2 and TRBJ2-1): EPEVTQTPSHQVTQMGQEVILRCVPISNHLYFYWYRQILGQKVEFLVSFYNNEISEKSEIFDDQFSVERPDGSNFTLKIRSTKLEDSAMYFCASSEVLAGGGEQFFGPGTRLTVL.

This clone was detected once. The gene calls are TRBV7-9 and TRBJ1-2; 7 positions match TRBD1. Germline V gene sequence: CDR1 SEHNR, CDR2 FQNEAQ (reference sequence). The junction had 10 bases not matched to a gene; V was cut back by 5 bases and J by 4 bases. CDR3 length: 15 amino acids. The CDR3 spells CASSRGTESRYGYTF. CDR3 bases: TGTGCCAGCAGCCGTGGGACAGAGTCCCGCTATGGCTACACCTTC.

This chain connects TRBV3-1 (or the pseudogene TRBV3-2) to TRBJ1-1; TRBD1 matches 7 bases. J was trimmed by 4 bases and V by 5 bases; bases with no gene match: 4. Germline-derived CDR1 and CDR2 are LGHDT and YNNKEL (reference sequence). The CDR3 has 13 residues. The CDR3 loop is CASSRWDSTEAFF. For the CDR3, the DNA is TGTGCCAGCAGCAGGTGGGACAGCACTGAAGCTTTCTTT.

This clone was seen only once. The chain couples TRBV6-2 or TRBV6-3 to TRBJ2-1; TRBD2 matches at 10 bases. Per the germline V gene, CDR1 is MNHEY and CDR2 is SVGEGT. This CDR3 is built from 15 residues. Germline trimming cut 5 bases from V and 2 bases from J; bases unmatched to any gene: 3. CDR3 sequence: CASSLTSGAYNEQFF. The CDR3 region has the DNA TGTGCCAGCAGTCTTACTAGCGGGGCCTACAATGAGCAGTTCTTC.

The V gene is TRBV2, the J gene TRBJ2-1, with 8 bases lining up with TRBD2. The ends lost 5 bases at V and 5 bases at J; junction bases unmatched: 8. This CDR3 has 15 residues. Germline lookup yields CDR1 SNHLY and CDR2 FYNNEI. The DNA for the CDR3 is TGTGCCAGCAGTTCTAGACTAGCGCGGGACAATGAGCAGTTCTTC. Amino acids: CASSSRLARDNEQFF.

Concerning this clone: Relative to the germline gene, one junction end is altered; a read error may explain this. This chain connects TRBV10-3 to TRBJ2-7, with D possibly being TRBD1 (6 bases). The V gene's germline CDR1 is ENHRY and CDR2 SYGVKD. The CDR3 consists of 16 residues. CDR3 DNA: TGTGCCATCAGTGAGTCCCGACAGGTTAATTTGGCGACCCCGAGCTTC. Residues: CAISESRQVNLATPSF.

This sequence joins TRBV7-5 and TRBJ2-7; the table's D call TRBD1 went unverified against the DNA. TRBV7-5 is recorded as a pseudogene. The CDR3 length is 17 residues. CDR3 DNA sequence: TGTGTCAGAAGCCCGCGTTTGGGGACAGGGGGCATCTACGAGCAGTACTTC. Translation: CVRSPRLGTGGIYEQYF.